This TCR beta chain was sequenced during a study of T-cell reconstitution after alpha-beta-depleted transplantation in children. Overall study findings and caveats: It was surviving recipient T cells and thymic progenitors that gave some patients high TCRbeta diversity at day 60. Fresh T-cell production supplied most of the T-cell counts and diversity seen one year after transplant. About two months after transplant, alpha-beta T cells reportedly came from several hundred expanded graft clones.

Unique molecular identifiers were built into the TCRbeta library. From the PCR reads, TCRdb called clonotypes with MiXCR, one entry per CDR3 protein. Here the sample spans approximately 89,000 distinct CDR3 sequences, about a sixth being singletons. A word on this clonotype: Its target is not known.

V dropped 6 bases and J dropped 6; count of bases not matched to a gene: 14. The CDR3 is 15 amino acids. Germline loops: CDR1 DFQATT, CDR2 SNEGSKA (reference sequence). V and J are TRBV20-1 and TRBJ2-3; the match to TRBD1 covers 8 bases. This TCR was recovered from a male patient aged 2 to 10 who had a stem cell transplant for acute lymphoblastic leukemia, so the T cells may come from the graft donor. The source was PBMCs, mostly from graft donor cells, collected 180 days after TCRalphabeta/CD19-depleted stem cell transplant. CDR3 residues: CSAIPGQDFVDTQYF. The CDR3 DNA reads as TGCAGTGCCATCCCGGGACAGGATTTCGTGGATACGCAGTATTTT.